This T cell receptor beta chain came from a study of control samples from healthy donors and cancer patients (dated by TCRdb to the early 2020s). The germline V gene (reference sequence) sets CDR1 to MNHNY and CDR2 to SVGAGI. The CDR3 starts with the cysteine, ends with the phenylalanine, and has 12 residues. Left in the record is the CDR3 DNA by itself, 36 bases read in frame from the first base. V loses 2 bases of germline sequence and J loses 6 bases, and the interval between the two ends is 4 bases. The library was made by the immunoSEQ multiplex PCR assay. What TCRdb holds here is the immuneACCESS table cut down to in-frame rearrangements. Part of the clones is not present; checked against another copy, under half of the missing clones reflect an unresolved V gene, and the others are unexplained. The sample contains almost 90,000 clones, about 83% of them found a single time. Approximately 2.1% of the sample rests with the top ten.

As for this clone: Its antigen remains undetermined. The input lacks base qualities; no much larger clone sits a single base away.

Sequences were obtained from blood. Recombination linked TRBV6-6 to TRBJ1-4; the D gene lacks a confident call. This TCR came from a woman in her 40s in good health. For the CDR3, the sequence is CASSYMHEKLFF. The nucleotide sequence is given as TGTGCCAGCAGTTACATGCATGAAAAACTGTTTTTT.